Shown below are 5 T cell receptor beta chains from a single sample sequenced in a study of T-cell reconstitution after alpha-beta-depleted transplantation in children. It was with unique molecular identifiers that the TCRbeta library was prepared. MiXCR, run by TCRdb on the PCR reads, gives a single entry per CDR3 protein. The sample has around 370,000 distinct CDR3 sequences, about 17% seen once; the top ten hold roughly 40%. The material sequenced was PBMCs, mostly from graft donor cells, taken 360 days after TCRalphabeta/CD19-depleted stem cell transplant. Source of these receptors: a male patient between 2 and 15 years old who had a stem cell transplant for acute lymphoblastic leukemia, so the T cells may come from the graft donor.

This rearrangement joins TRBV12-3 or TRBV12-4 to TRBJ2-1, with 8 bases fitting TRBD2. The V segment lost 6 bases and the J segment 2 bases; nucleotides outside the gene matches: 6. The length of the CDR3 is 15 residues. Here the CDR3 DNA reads TGTGCCAGCAGGCCGGGACTAGGAACCTACAATGAGCAGTTCTTC. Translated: CASRPGLGTYNEQFF.

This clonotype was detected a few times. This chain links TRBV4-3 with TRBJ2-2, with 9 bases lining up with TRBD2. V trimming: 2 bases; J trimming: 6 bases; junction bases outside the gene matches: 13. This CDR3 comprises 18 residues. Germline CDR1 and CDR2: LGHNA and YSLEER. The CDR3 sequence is CASSQILAGSARAGELFF. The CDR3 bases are TGCGCCAGCAGCCAAATACTAGCGGGCTCGGCAAGGGCCGGGGAGCTGTTTTTT.

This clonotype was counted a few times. The CDR3 loop reads CSVAQASNTQYF. In DNA, the CDR3 is TGCAGCGTTGCCCAGGCCTCCAATACGCAGTATTTT. The chain recombines TRBV29-1 with TRBJ2-3; D remains unclear. This CDR3 has 12 residues. The V end was cut by 4 bases, the J end by 7 bases, with 12 bases between. CDR1 is SQVTM and CDR2 is ANQGSEA in the germline V gene.

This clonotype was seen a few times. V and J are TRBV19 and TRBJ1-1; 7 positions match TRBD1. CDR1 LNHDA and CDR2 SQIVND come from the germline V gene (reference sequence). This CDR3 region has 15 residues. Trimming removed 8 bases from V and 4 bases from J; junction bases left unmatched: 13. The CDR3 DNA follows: TGTGCCAGTCGGAGGGGGGAAAGGGGGCGCACTGAAGCTTTCTTT. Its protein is CASRRGERGRTEAFF. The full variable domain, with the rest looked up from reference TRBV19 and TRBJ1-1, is DGGITQSPKYLFRKEGQNVTLSCEQNLNHDAMYWYRQDPGQGLRLIYYSQIVNDFQKGDIAEGYSVSREKKESFPLTVTSAQKNPTAFYLCASRRGERGRTEAFFGQGTRLTVV.

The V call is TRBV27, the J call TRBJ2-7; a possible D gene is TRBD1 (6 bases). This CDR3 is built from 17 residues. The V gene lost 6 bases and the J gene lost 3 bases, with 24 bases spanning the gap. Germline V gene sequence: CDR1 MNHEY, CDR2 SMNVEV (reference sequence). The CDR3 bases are TGTGCCAGCAGCCCTTTCGGGACATCGGGACGGGGCTACGAGCAGTACTTC. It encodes CASSPFGTSGRGYEQYF.